The clone carrying this T cell receptor beta chain was counted at least ten times. The antigen remains unidentified. PBMCs came from 8.5 to 10 ml of fresh peripheral blood. The sample comes from a study of Graves' ophthalmopathy and Graves' hyperthyroidism. Findings and caveats of the study: Forecasting of ophthalmopathy progression by the model achieved around 71% sensitivity and around 72% specificity. For separating ophthalmopathy from stable hyperthyroidism, a 13-signature model gave around 86% sensitivity and 80% to 84% specificity. Also, most clonotypes expanded in the thyroid above 0.001 frequency appeared in blood.

This CDR3 region has 15 residues. Trimming stripped 1 base from V and 3 bases from J, with 12 bases between. Germline V gene data show CDR1 as LGHDT and CDR2 as YNNKEL (reference sequence). Amplification targeted the TCR beta CDR3 regions, with RNA transcripts as the source material. The workflow started with a first-round RT-PCR run with HTBI primers and then moved on to a second-round multiplex PCR. From the multiplex PCR reads, TCRdb called clonotypes with MiXCR, one entry per CDR3 protein. This table holds about 480,000 distinct CDR3 sequences, around 15% found once. The specimen was blood. This clonotype was sampled from a woman aged 25 to 39 with Graves' ophthalmopathy. The V gene is TRBV3-1, the J gene TRBJ1-2, with D unclear. DNA of the CDR3: TGTGCCAGCAGCCAAGGAGCAGGAGCGGACTATGGCTACACCTTC. Translated: CASSQGAGADYGYTF.